One TCR beta chain is described in this entry. This entry is derived from a study of blood T cell repertoires in COVID-19. CDR1 and CDR2 from the germline V gene are SGHDT and YYEEEE. V was pared by 2 bases and J by 8 bases, with 3 bases of the junction left unmatched. CDR3 length: 14 amino acids. Some clones are missing from TCRdb's copy, which holds only in-frame ones; the method was immunoSEQ multiplex PCR. The profile shows under 150,000 clones, around four fifths of them singletons. The chain couples TRBV5-6 to TRBJ1-4; 10 bases fit TRBD1. Material: peripheral blood. The receptor was isolated from an elderly man with acute or convalescent COVID-19. The CDR3 sequence is CASSFGTGDEKLFF. CDR3 in DNA: TGTGCCAGCAGCTTCGGGACAGGGGACGAAAAACTGTTTTTT.